A single sample gave rise to the 4 T cell receptor beta chains below, sequenced in a study of CD8+ T cells in alopecia areata. Treatment meaning: oral pan-JAK inhibitor, 5-10 mg twice daily. Sequencing relied on a cDNA template that was reverse transcribed from extracted RNA. TCRdb's copy holds only in-frame clones and misses some; the assay was immunoSEQ multiplex PCR. The table includes some 190,000 clones, 60% detected once. The sample consisted of CD4+ T cells sorted from blood, taken at week 24, from a patient treated with tofacitinib. These receptors originate from a human donor with alopecia areata.

V is TRBV9 and J is TRBJ2-1, with a tentative D call TRBD2 (6 bases). The germline gives CDR1 SGDLS, CDR2 YYNGEE. This CDR3 region has 15 residues. V was cut by 6 bases and J by 10 bases, with 23 bases left in between. The CDR3 loop is CASIPDPAGKREQFF. The CDR3 DNA is TGTGCCAGCATCCCAGACCCTGCGGGGAAACGAGAGCAGTTCTTC.

This clone was picked up one time. The chain couples TRBV18 to TRBJ1-6; a possible D gene is TRBD1 (5 bases). The V end lost 3 bases, the J end lost 0 bases, and 15 bases lay between the germline ends. The CDR3 is 18 amino acids. Germline V gene lookup returns CDR1 KGHSH and CDR2 LQKENI. The CDR3 loop reads CASSPVMDTSSYNSPLHF. Written as DNA, the CDR3 is TGTGCCAGCTCACCGGTAATGGACACGAGCTCCTATAATTCACCCCTCCACTTT.

The gene calls are TRBV2 and TRBJ2-7, with unresolved D. Germline V gives CDR1 SNHLY, CDR2 FYNNEI. The CDR3 sequence is 11 residues long. The ends were cut back, 4 bases at V and 7 bases at J, with 8 bases in the middle. In DNA, the CDR3 is TGTGCCAGCAGTGGGTCGACAGAGCAGTACTTC. As protein: CASSGSTEQYF.

Only a few counts were recorded for this clone. This chain links TRBV9 with TRBJ1-1; the D is unclear. This CDR3 comprises 12 residues. The germline V and J ends were trimmed by 4 bases and 3 bases, with 7 bases remaining between them. Germline V lookup: CDR1 SGDLS, CDR2 YYNGEE. This chain's CDR3 is CASSNRDTEAFF. The CDR3 DNA sequence: TGTGCCAGCAGCAACCGGGACACTGAAGCTTTCTTT. Full variable domain (remainder filled in from reference TRBV9 and TRBJ1-1): DSGVTQTPKHLITATGQRVTLRCSPRSGDLSVYWYQQSLDQGLQFLIQYYNGEERAKGNILERFSAQQFPDLHSELNLSSLELGDSALYFCASSNRDTEAFFGQGTRLTVV.